This paragraph reports one T cell receptor (beta chain). This entry is derived from a study of blood T cell repertoires in COVID-19. Study as a whole: The United States, Italy and Spain provided the acute and convalescent COVID-19 samples. PBMCs, B-cell-depleted T cells, or T cells were the source of the cDNA or gDNA that made up the material.

This CDR3 has 14 amino acids. V shed 5 bases, J shed 5 bases, and the junction held 5 bases outside the gene matches. The V gene's germline CDR1 is SGHTA and CDR2 FQGTGA. Source study methods: Amplification from reference gene primers served as the basis for estimated nucleated cell counts. Profiled with immunoSEQ multiplex PCR; TCRdb holds only in-frame clones, not every one. That table supplies the V and J calls and clone size; D and trimming were determined from the DNA. The sample consists of about 64,000 clones, just over 85% of them appearing once. The chain joins TRBV7-3 to TRBJ2-3; 9 bases line up with TRBD2. This receptor was obtained from a man in his fifties or sixties with active COVID-19. The sequenced sample was peripheral blood. The CDR3: CASSPSTSGDTQYF. DNA for the CDR3: TGTGCCAGCAGCCCGTCGACTAGCGGAGATACGCAGTATTTT.